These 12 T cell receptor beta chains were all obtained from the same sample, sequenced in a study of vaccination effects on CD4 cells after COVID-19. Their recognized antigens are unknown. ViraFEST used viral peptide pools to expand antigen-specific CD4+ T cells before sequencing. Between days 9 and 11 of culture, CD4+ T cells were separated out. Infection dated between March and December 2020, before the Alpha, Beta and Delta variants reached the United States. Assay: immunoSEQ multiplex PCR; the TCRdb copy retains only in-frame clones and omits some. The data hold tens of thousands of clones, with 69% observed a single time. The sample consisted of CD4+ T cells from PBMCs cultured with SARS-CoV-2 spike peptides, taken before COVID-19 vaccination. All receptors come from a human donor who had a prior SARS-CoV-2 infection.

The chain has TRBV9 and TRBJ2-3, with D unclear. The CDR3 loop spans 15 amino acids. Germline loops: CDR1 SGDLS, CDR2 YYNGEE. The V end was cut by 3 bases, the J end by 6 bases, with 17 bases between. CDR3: CASSARADPLDTQYF. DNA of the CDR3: TGTGCCAGCAGCGCCCGGGCCGATCCACTCGATACGCAGTATTTT.

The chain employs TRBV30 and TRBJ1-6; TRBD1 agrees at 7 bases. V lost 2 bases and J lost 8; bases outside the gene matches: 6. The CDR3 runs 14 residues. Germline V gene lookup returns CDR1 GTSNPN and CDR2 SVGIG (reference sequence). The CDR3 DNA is TGTGCCTGGAGTCTGACAGGGCAGGATTCACCCCTCCACTTT. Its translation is CAWSLTGQDSPLHF. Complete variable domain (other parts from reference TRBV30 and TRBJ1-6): SQTIHQWPATLVQPVGSPLSLECTVEGTSNPNLYWYRQAAGRGLQLLFYSVGIGQISSEVPQNLSASRPQDRQFILSSKKLLLSDSGFYLCAWSLTGQDSPLHFGNGTRLTVT.

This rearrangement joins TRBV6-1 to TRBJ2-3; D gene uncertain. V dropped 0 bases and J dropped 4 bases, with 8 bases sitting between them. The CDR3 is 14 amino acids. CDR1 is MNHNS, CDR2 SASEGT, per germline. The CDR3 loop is CASSEAGQADTQYF. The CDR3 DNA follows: TGTGCCAGCAGTGAAGCCGGGCAGGCAGATACGCAGTATTTT.

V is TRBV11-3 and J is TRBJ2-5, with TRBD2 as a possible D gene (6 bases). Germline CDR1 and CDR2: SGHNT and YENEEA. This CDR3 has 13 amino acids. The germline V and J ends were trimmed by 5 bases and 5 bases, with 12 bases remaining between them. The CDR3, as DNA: TGTGCCAGCAGCCCCCAGGAGGGGGAGACCCAGTACTTC. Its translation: CASSPQEGETQYF.

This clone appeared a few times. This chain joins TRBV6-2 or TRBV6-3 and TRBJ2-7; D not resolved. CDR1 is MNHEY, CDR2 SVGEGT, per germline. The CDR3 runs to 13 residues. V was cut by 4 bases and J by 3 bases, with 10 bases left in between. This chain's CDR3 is CASSLWPSYEQYF. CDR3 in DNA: TGTGCCAGCAGTTTGTGGCCGAGCTACGAGCAGTACTTC.

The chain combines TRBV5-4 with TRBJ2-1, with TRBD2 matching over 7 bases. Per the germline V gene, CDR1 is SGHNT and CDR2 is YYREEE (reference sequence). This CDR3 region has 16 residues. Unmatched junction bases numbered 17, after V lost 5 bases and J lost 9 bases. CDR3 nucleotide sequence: TGTGCCAGCAGGGCCTCGGGCTGGACTAGGAACCGTGAGCAGTTCTTC. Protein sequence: CASRASGWTRNREQFF.

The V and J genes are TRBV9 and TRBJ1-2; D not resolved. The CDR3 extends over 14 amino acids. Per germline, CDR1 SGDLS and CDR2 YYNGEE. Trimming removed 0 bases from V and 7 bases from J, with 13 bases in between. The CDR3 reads CASSVGGRGGGYTF. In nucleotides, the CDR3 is TGTGCCAGCAGCGTAGGAGGTCGGGGAGGTGGCTACACCTTC. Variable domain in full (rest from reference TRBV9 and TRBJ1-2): DSGVTQTPKHLITATGQRVTLRCSPRSGDLSVYWYQQSLDQGLQFLIQYYNGEERAKGNILERFSAQQFPDLHSELNLSSLELGDSALYFCASSVGGRGGGYTFGSGTRLTVV.

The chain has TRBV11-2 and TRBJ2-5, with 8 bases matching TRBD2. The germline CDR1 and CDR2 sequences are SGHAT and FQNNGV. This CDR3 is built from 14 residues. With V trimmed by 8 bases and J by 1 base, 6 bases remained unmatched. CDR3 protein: CASAGTSGQETQYF. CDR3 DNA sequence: TGTGCCAGCGCGGGTACTAGCGGCCAAGAGACCCAGTACTTC.

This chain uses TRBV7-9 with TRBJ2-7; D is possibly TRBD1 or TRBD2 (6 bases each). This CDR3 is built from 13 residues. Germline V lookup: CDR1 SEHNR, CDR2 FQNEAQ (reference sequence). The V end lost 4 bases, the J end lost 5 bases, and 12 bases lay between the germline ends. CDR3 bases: TGTGCCAGCAGCTCCTCCGGGGGCCACGAGCAGTACTTC. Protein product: CASSSSGGHEQYF.

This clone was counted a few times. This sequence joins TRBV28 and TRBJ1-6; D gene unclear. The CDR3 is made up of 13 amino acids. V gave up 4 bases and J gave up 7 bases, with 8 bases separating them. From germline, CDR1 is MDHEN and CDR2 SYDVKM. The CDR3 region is CASSSDYNSPLHF. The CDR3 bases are TGTGCCAGCAGTTCGGATTACAATTCACCCCTCCACTTT.

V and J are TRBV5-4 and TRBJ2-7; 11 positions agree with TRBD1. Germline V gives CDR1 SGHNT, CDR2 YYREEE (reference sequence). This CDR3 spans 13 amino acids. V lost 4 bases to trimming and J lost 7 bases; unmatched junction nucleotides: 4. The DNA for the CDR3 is TGTGCCAGCAGCCCGGACAGGGGGCGGGAGCAGTACTTC. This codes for CASSPDRGREQYF.

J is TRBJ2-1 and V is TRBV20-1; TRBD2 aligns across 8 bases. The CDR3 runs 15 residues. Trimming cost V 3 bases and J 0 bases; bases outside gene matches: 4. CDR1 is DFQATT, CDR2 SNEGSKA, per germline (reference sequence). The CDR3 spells CSASDGGASYNEQFF. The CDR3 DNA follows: TGCAGTGCTAGTGACGGGGGGGCCTCCTACAATGAGCAGTTCTTC.